One sample yielded the 8 T cell receptor beta chains listed below, sequenced in a study of OX40 agonist ivuxolimab in advanced cancers. Only in-frame clones appear in the TCRdb table, and some are missing; sequencing was by immunoSEQ multiplex PCR. The sample holds 38,000 or so clones, nearly 90% seen once. The material sequenced was CD4+ or CD8+ T cells sorted from blood, taken in a trial of the OX40 agonist ivuxolimab. The receptors derive from an adult with an advanced solid tumor such as melanoma, head and neck, liver or kidney cancer.

V is TRBV19 and J is TRBJ2-1; 9 nucleotides line up with TRBD1. This CDR3 has 14 amino acids. Looked up from germline, CDR1 is LNHDA and CDR2 is SQIVND (reference sequence). With V trimmed by 8 bases and J by 4 bases, 6 bases remained unmatched. Written as DNA, the CDR3 is TGTGCCAGTTGCCGGGACAGGGTGTACAATGAGCAGTTCTTC. Protein: CASCRDRVYNEQFF.

The CDR3 bases are TGCGCCAGCAGTGGAGGGGACGGCACCTACGAGCAGTACTTC. It encodes CASSGGDGTYEQYF. The genes are TRBV10-1 and TRBJ2-7; D is perhaps TRBD1 or TRBD2 (5 bases each). Per the germline V gene, CDR1 is WNHNN and CDR2 is SYGVQD (reference sequence). The CDR3 runs 14 residues. V gave up 4 bases and J gave up 2 bases, with 12 bases separating them.

This clone has a handful of counts. The chain combines TRBV10-2 with TRBJ2-2; TRBD1 matches at 8 bases. The CDR3 has 15 amino acids. From germline, CDR1 is WSHSY and CDR2 SAAADI. Losses at the gene ends were 9 bases for V and 4 bases for J; bases not matched to a gene: 10. The CDR3 DNA reads TGCGCCAGGGTCGGGCAGGGGGCTCGCACCGGGGAGCTGTTTTTT. Translation gives CARVGQGARTGELFF.

Comments on this clone: At one of its ends the junction is not consistent with the germline gene, which may arise from a read error. The chain couples TRBV7-7 to TRBJ2-2, with TRBD2 identical over 10 bases. The CDR3 consists of 18 residues. Germline lookup yields CDR1 SSHAT and CDR2 FNYEAQ (reference sequence). CDR3 DNA sequence: TGTGCTAGCAGCTTGGATATACTAGCGGGGACGACGAGCGGGGAGCTGTTTTTT. Amino acids: CASSLDILAGTTSGELFF.

The chain has TRBV4-2 and TRBJ2-7; D is perhaps TRBD2 (6 bases). Trimming cost V 5 bases and J 5 bases, with 16 bases left between them. CDR1 and CDR2 (germline): LGHNA, YNFKEQ. The CDR3 covers 14 residues. In DNA, the CDR3 is TGTGCCAGCAGCAGCGGTCGGGGGTGGCACGAGCAGTACTTC. Its translation is CASSSGRGWHEQYF.

The gene calls are TRBV6-4 and TRBJ2-3; possible D gene TRBD2, 6 bases. The CDR3 is made up of 13 amino acids. Trimming took 3 bases from V and 4 from J, leaving 8 bases between them. The germline gives CDR1 MRHNA, CDR2 SNTAGT. DNA of the CDR3: TGTGCCAGCAGTGAAGGAGGGTCAGATACGCAGTATTTT. Its protein product is CASSEGGSDTQYF.

This sequence joins TRBV4-3 and TRBJ2-5; 8 nucleotides agree with TRBD1. The CDR3 runs to 16 residues. V dropped 0 bases and J dropped 1; count of bases not matched to a gene: 4. The V gene's germline CDR1 is LGHNA and CDR2 YSLEER. CDR3 coding DNA: TGCGCCAGCAGCCAAGATATAGGACAGGGCCAAGAGACCCAGTACTTC. As protein: CASSQDIGQGQETQYF.

This clone was detected once. The chain is built from TRBV9 and TRBJ1-2, with 7 bases identical to TRBD1. The germline V gene has CDR1 SGDLS and CDR2 YYNGEE. After removal of 3 bases from V and 6 bases from J, the junction contained 14 bases not matched to a gene. The CDR3 length is 16 residues. The CDR3 sequence: CASSDSSRTGLNGYTF. The CDR3, as DNA: TGTGCCAGCAGCGACTCTTCCCGGACAGGCTTGAATGGCTACACCTTC.